Reported below is one T cell receptor (beta chain). Sequenced by immunoSEQ multiplex PCR; TCRdb stores in-frame clones only, minus some. The sample comprises about 310,000 clones, about nine tenths of which are singletons, and approximately 8.8% rests with the top ten. The data derive from a study of blood T cell repertoires in COVID-19. The sequenced sample consisted of PBMCs or T cells enriched from blood (not recorded which). The clonotype originates from a woman aged 40 to 50 who had recovered from COVID-19.

CDR3 region: CASSYSSYNEQFF. CDR3 sequence (DNA): TGCGCCAGCAGCTACAGCTCCTACAATGAGCAGTTCTTC. The chain has TRBV5-1 and TRBJ2-1; no reliable D call. Germline values: CDR1 SGHRS, CDR2 YFSETQ. V was cut by 3 bases and J by 0 bases, with 4 bases left in between. This CDR3 has 13 amino acids.